The next 3 T cell receptor beta chains were all read from a single sample in a study of T cell responses to AZD1222 COVID-19 vaccine. Profiling relied on immunoSEQ multiplex PCR, and the TCRdb table lists in-frame clones only, not all of them. The sample includes approximately 45,000 clones, about 90% seen only once; the top ten take 0.9% to 1.2%. The sequencing here drew on peripheral blood, taken 28 days after the second AZD1222 dose. These receptors all stem from an adult who received the AZD1222 COVID-19 vaccine.

This chain uses TRBV7-2 with TRBJ2-5; 9 nucleotides align to TRBD1. Per germline, CDR1 SGHTA and CDR2 FQGNSA. The CDR3 runs 14 residues. Trimming cost V 5 bases and J 4 bases; bases outside gene matches: 5. In DNA, the CDR3 is TGTGCCAGCAGCAAACCGGGACAGGGAGAGACCCAGTACTTC. It codes for CASSKPGQGETQYF.

This chain links TRBV5-1 with TRBJ1-4; 7 bases align to TRBD1. Germline V gene data show CDR1 as SGHRS and CDR2 as YFSETQ. The J segment lost 7 bases and the V segment lost 0 bases, leaving 3 bases of the junction unmatched. The CDR3 has 14 residues. CDR3 protein: CASSLGQGGEKLFF. The CDR3 DNA follows: TGCGCCAGCAGCTTGGGACAGGGAGGTGAAAAACTGTTTTTT.

The rearrangement links TRBV6-1 to TRBJ1-1; D unresolved. The V gene's germline CDR1 is MNHNS and CDR2 SASEGT. Trimming stripped 8 bases from V and 4 bases from J, with 11 bases between. This CDR3 is 12 amino acids long. CDR3 sequence reads: CASGFTGTEAFF. For the CDR3, the DNA is TGTGCCAGCGGATTTACGGGCACTGAAGCTTTCTTT.